The rows below give T cell receptor beta chains drawn from one sample of a study of response to subunit inactivated influenza vaccine. TCRdb reprocessed the RT-PCR reads with MiXCR, giving one entry per CDR3 protein. The top ten clones hold around an eighth of a sample with about 160,000 distinct CDR3 sequences, 9.5% to 13% of them seen once. The source material was non-naive T cells sorted from PBMCs, sampled 45 days after vaccination. These receptors came from a man in his fifties or sixties who received an inactivated influenza vaccine. Each CDR3 is given with its conserved first and last residue. Fields, in order: CDR3 length, clone size, V gene, D gene, J gene, CDR3 DNA, CDR3 protein. A D gene is named only where the DNA matches it firmly. The size entry is marked missing in some rows and otherwise reads once, few, many or a size class.

>14|-|TRBV5-6|TRBD1|TRBJ2-7
TGTGCCAGCAGCTTGGGGACAGGGGAATGGGAGCAGTACTTC
CASSLGTGEWEQYF
>14|-|TRBV12-3/TRBV12-4|TRBD1|TRBJ1-3
TGTGCCAGTAGGAGGACAGGGGGTTTTGACACCATATATTTT
CASRRTGGFDTIYF
>15|many|TRBV11-2|TRBD2|TRBJ2-5
TGTGCCAGCAGCTTAGAGCGGGAGGGCCAAGAGACCCAGTACTTC
CASSLEREGQETQYF
>14|once|TRBV28|-|TRBJ2-2
TGTGCCAGCACTTTTTACAGGGTTGCCGGGGAGCTGTTTTTT
CASTFYRVAGELFF
>15|-|TRBV5-6|TRBD2|TRBJ2-3
TGTGCCAGCAGCCTCGGAGTAGCGGGGACAGATACGCAGTATTTT
CASSLGVAGTDTQYF
>14|many|TRBV7-2|TRBD2|TRBJ2-7
TGTGCCAGCAGCCCCGGGGGGAGGCTTTACGAGCAGTACTTC
CASSPGGRLYEQYF
>14|few|TRBV9|-|TRBJ2-6
TGTGCCAGCAGCGTAAGTCTTGGGGCCAACGTCCTGACTTTC
CASSVSLGANVLTF
>18|-|TRBV12-3/TRBV12-4|-|TRBJ2-1
TGTGCCTGCAGTTTCGACGATTTGGGGGGTAGATCCTACAATGAGCAGTTCTTC
CACSFDDLGGRSYNEQFF
>13|few|TRBV10-3|TRBD2|TRBJ2-1
TGTGCCATCAGTGTTAGCGGGGACAATGAGCAGTTCTTC
CAISVSGDNEQFF
>14|many|TRBV5-1|-|TRBJ1-1
TGCGCCAGCAGGGCAGGGGAGATCGATACTGAAGCTTTCTTT
CASRAGEIDTEAFF
>13|-|TRBV20-1|-|TRBJ2-3
TGCAGTGCTAGGGTGGGGGGCACAGATACGCAGTATTTT
CSARVGGTDTQYF
>15|-|TRBV20-1|-|TRBJ2-7
TGCAGTGCTAGAGACATAGGTGGCGATGTATACGAGCAGTACTTC
CSARDIGGDVYEQYF
>16|few|TRBV20-1|TRBD1|TRBJ1-3
TGCAGTGCTAGAGATAGGCGTCGGACAGGCGGAAACACCATATATTTT
CSARDRRRTGGNTIYF
>14|many|TRBV25-1|-|TRBJ2-7
TGTGCCAGCAGTCAGGAGACAGGAGCCTACGAGCAGTACTTC
CASSQETGAYEQYF
>14|many|TRBV20-1|-|TRBJ1-6
TGCAGTGCTAGAGTTAGTGACGGGCCTTCACCCCTCCACTTT
CSARVSDGPSPLHF
>17|many|TRBV7-2|-|TRBJ2-3
TGTGCCAGCAGCTTATCGCCTAATCGACTGGGGGCTAATACGCAGTATTTT
CASSLSPNRLGANTQYF
>15|few|TRBV5-1|-|TRBJ1-6
TGCGCCAGCAGCCCCGGTGACATTCTTAATTCACCCCTCCACTTT
CASSPGDILNSPLHF
>15|-|TRBV7-8|-|TRBJ2-7
TGTGCCAGCAGCTCAGCGACCTCGGGCCACTACGAGCAGTACTTC
CASSSATSGHYEQYF
>16|few|TRBV9|-|TRBJ2-2
TGTGCCAGCAGCGTAGACATGGACAGAGAGCAGGGGGAGCTGTTTTTT
CASSVDMDREQGELFF
>14|few|TRBV3-1|-|TRBJ2-7
TGTGCCAGCAGCCAAGACCCGTCAGTATACGAGCAGTACTTC
CASSQDPSVYEQYF
>17|-|TRBV11-2|TRBD2|TRBJ2-2
TGTGCCAGCAGCTTAGACGAGGGCGGGAGGAACACCGGGGAGCTGTTTTTT
CASSLDEGGRNTGELFF
>15|many|TRBV4-3|-|TRBJ2-1
TGCGCCAGCAGCCAAGGTCTAGAAGGGCGTGGTGAGCAGTTCTTC
CASSQGLEGRGEQFF
>14|-|TRBV20-1|-|TRBJ2-7
TGCAGTGCCTTCGTCCCAAAAGGCTCCTACGAGCAGTACTTC
CSAFVPKGSYEQYF
>16|-|TRBV20-1|TRBD2|TRBJ2-3
TGCAGTGCTAGAGATAGGAGCGGGGGGGCCACTGATACGCAGTATTTT
CSARDRSGGATDTQYF
>14|few|TRBV7-9|-|TRBJ2-2
TGTGCCAGCAGCTTACTAAGAGCCACCGGGGAGCTGTTTTTT
CASSLLRATGELFF
>14|many|TRBV20-1|-|TRBJ2-3
TGCAGTGCTAGAGACGAAGGCCGCACAGATACGCAGTATTTT
CSARDEGRTDTQYF
>13|few|TRBV20-1|-|TRBJ1-4
TGCAGTGCAAGAATTGGAGAGGGGGAAAAACTGTTTTTT
CSARIGEGEKLFF
>15|few|TRBV6-1|-|TRBJ1-5
TGTGCCAGCGGGATAACAGGTGTCGGCAATCAGCCCCAGCATTTT
CASGITGVGNQPQHF
>14|-|TRBV6-5|-|TRBJ1-1
TGTGCCAGCAGACCGAAAGTCTGGGGAACTGAAGCTTTCTTT
CASRPKVWGTEAFF
>17|-|TRBV6-1|-|TRBJ1-6
TGTGCCAGCAGTGAAGTACATGCAAGCTCCTATAATTCACCCCTCCACTTT
CASSEVHASSYNSPLHF
>16|-|TRBV4-3|TRBD2|TRBJ2-1
TGCGCCAGCAGCCTGACGACTAGCGGGGGCTACAATGAGCAGTTCTTC
CASSLTTSGGYNEQFF
>20|many|TRBV3-1|-|TRBJ2-1
TGTGCCAGCAGCCAACCTCGTTCGATCCCGGGGGACGCATACTACAATGAGCAGTTCTTC
CASSQPRSIPGDAYYNEQFF
>13|few|TRBV28|TRBD1|TRBJ2-7
TGTGCCAGCAGGACTGGACAGGGCTACGAGCAGTACTTC
CASRTGQGYEQYF
>16|few|TRBV20-1|TRBD2|TRBJ2-7
TGCAGTGCTAGAGATTTTGGGACTAACCCTACCTACGAGCAGTACTTC
CSARDFGTNPTYEQYF
>14|-|TRBV11-2|-|TRBJ2-5
TGTGCCAGCAGCATAAGGGACTTTCAAGAGACCCAGTACTTC
CASSIRDFQETQYF
>17|-|TRBV4-3|-|TRBJ1-3
TGCGCCAGCAGCCAAGATTTATGGCGTCTCTCTGGAAACACCATATATTTT
CASSQDLWRLSGNTIYF
>14|many|TRBV18|-|TRBJ2-5
TGTGCCAGCTCACCCCATATAACCGGGGAGACCCAGTACTTC
CASSPHITGETQYF
>13|few|TRBV3-1|-|TRBJ1-6
TGTGCCAGCAGCCCAGTGGTGAGCTCACCCCTCCACTTT
CASSPVVSSPLHF
>15|-|TRBV4-2|-|TRBJ2-7
TGTGCCAGCAGCCAAGGGCCAGAAGGGATCTACGAGCAGTACTTC
CASSQGPEGIYEQYF
>15|-|TRBV28|TRBD1|TRBJ1-5
TGTGCCAGCAGAAATGGACAGGGGGGCGGTCAGCCCCAGCATTTT
CASRNGQGGGQPQHF
>18|many|TRBV7-5|-|TRBJ2-1
-
CISVPEASLASGGNEQFF
>16|many|TRBV5-1|-|TRBJ2-3
TGCGCCAGCAGCTTGTTGACCGGGACGGCCACAGATACGCAGTATTTT
CASSLLTGTATDTQYF
>15|many|TRBV12-3/TRBV12-4|-|TRBJ2-2
TGTGCCAGCAGTTTAGGGTCAGGGGACACCGGGGAGCTGTTTTTT
CASSLGSGDTGELFF
>15|many|TRBV7-9|-|TRBJ2-3
TGTGCCAGCAGCTTAGGTCAACCAGGCACAGATACGCAGTATTTT
CASSLGQPGTDTQYF
>13|few|TRBV12-3/TRBV12-4|-|TRBJ2-5
TGTGCCAGCAGACTCGGGAACCAAGAGACCCAGTACTTC
CASRLGNQETQYF